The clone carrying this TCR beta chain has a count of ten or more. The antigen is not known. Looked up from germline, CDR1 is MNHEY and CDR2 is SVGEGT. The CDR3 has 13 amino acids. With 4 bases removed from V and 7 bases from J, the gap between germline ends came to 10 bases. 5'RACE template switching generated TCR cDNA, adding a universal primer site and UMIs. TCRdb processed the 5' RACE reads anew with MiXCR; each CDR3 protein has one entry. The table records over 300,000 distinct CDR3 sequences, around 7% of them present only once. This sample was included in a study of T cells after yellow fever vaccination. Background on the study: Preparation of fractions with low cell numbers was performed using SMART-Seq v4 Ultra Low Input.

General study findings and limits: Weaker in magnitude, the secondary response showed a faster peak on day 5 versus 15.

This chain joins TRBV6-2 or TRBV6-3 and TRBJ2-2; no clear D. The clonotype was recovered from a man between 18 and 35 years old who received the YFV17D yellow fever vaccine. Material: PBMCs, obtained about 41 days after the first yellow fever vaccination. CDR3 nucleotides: TGTGCCAGCAGTTCCTTCCGCCTCGGGGAGCTGTTTTTT. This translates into CASSSFRLGELFF.